The clone carrying this T cell receptor (beta chain) appeared many times. Its antigen is unidentified. The record originates from a study of early T cells in non-severe SARS-CoV-2 infection. Study summary: Unpaired chains resulted from sequencing bulk RNA of unsorted whole blood.

As part of library construction, unique molecular identifiers were attached to individual cDNA molecules. MiXCR, applied by TCRdb to the 5' RACE reads, yields one record per CDR3 protein. The data show about 72,000 distinct CDR3 sequences, with about 9.5% seen just once and 6% to 8.5% held by the top ten. Findings and caveats of the study: Missing private and CD4 specificities, VDJdb matching favored anti-spike CD8 responses.

Germline values: CDR1 SGHTA, CDR2 FQGNSA. The CDR3 is made up of 16 amino acids. The V and J ends lost 2 bases and 6 bases, in that order; junction bases with no gene match: 11. The sequencing here drew on whole blood, taken at baseline. This chain links TRBV7-2 with TRBJ2-7; 9 bases agree with TRBD1. This receptor was identified in an adult who was a healthcare worker with PCR-confirmed SARS-CoV-2 infection or an uninfected control (not recorded which). CDR3 protein: CASSLRPGQGRSEQYF. For the CDR3, the DNA is TGTGCCAGCAGCTTACGTCCGGGACAGGGACGGAGCGAGCAGTACTTC. The complete variable domain, with remaining parts taken from reference TRBV7-2 and TRBJ2-7, reads GAGVSQSPSNKVTEKGKDVELRCDPISGHTALYWYRQSLGQGLEFLIYFQGNSAPDKSGLPSDRFSAERTGGSVSTLTIQRTQQEDSAVYLCASSLRPGQGRSEQYFGPGTRLTVT.